These T cell receptor beta chains were read from a single sample in a study of monozygotic twins with inflammatory bowel disease. Using the 5' RACE reads, TCRdb records one entry per CDR3 protein without DNA. The listing contains some 190,000 distinct CDR3 sequences. The sequenced sample consisted of blood. Every receptor here comes from a human donor with ulcerative colitis or Crohn's disease, or a healthy co-twin of an affected twin (not recorded which). Each CDR3 is given with its conserved first and last residue.

TRBV20-1	TRBJ1-6	CSAWDSYNSPLHF
TRBV2	TRBJ2-4	CATQRSGSTYIQYF
TRBV7-8	TRBJ1-4	CASSPLRVTTNEKLFF
TRBV7-2	TRBJ2-5	CASSLNPPGTGQETQYF
TRBV4-1	TRBJ1-1	CASSQGRSMNTEAFF
TRBV24-1	TRBJ2-2	CATSDSATRKPGELFF
TRBV29-1	TRBJ2-1	CSVWTSGNNNEQFF
TRBV7-3	TRBJ2-7	CASSLLGQLSYEQYF
TRBV12-3/TRBV12-4	TRBJ1-4	CASSPYRGEKLFF
TRBV25-1	TRBJ1-1	CASSEGDRWNTEAFF